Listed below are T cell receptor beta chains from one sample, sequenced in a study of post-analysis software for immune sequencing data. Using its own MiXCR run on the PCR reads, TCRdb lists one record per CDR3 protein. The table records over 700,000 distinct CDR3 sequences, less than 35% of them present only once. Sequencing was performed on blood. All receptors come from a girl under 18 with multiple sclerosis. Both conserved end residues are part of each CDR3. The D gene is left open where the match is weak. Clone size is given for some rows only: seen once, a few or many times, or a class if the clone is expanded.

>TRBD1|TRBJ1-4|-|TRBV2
CAAARDRGSATSEKLFF
TGTGCCGCAGCGCGGGACAGAGGAAGTGCAACTAGTGAAAAACTGTTTTTT
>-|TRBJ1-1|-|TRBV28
CAGKGPLVNTEAFF
TGTGCCGGCAAGGGCCCTTTGGTCAACACTGAAGCTTTCTTT
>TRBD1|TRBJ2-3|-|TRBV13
CASSTFSGQGTSAQYF
TGTGCCAGCAGCACGTTCTCGGGACAGGGTACATCAGCGCAGTATTTT
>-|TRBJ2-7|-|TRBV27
CASTQSQGINGEQYF
TGTGCCAGCACCCAGAGCCAGGGGATTAATGGAGAGCAGTACTTC
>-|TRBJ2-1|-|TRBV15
CATSRDSNSAETQFF
TGTGCCACCAGCAGAGATAGCAACTCCGCGGAGACCCAGTTCTTC
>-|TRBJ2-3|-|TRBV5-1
CASSGRTEGTDTQYF
TGCGCCAGCAGCGGTCGGACGGAGGGCACAGATACGCAGTATTTT
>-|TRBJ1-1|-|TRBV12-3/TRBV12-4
CASTPGQMNTEAFF
TGTGCCAGCACCCCCGGGCAGATGAACACTGAAGCTTTCTTT
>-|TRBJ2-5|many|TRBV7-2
CASSRMFRTETQYF
TGTGCCAGCAGCCGAATGTTCAGGACAGAGACCCAGTACTTC
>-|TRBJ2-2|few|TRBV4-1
CASSQDKYTGELFF
TGCGCCAGCAGCCAAGACAAGTACACCGGGGAGCTGTTTTTT
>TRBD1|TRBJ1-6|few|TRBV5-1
CASSFNRGFNNSPLHF
TGCGCCAGCAGCTTCAACAGGGGCTTCAATAATTCACCCCTCCACTTT
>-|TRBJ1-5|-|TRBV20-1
CSAKDSLGGSQPQHF
TGCAGTGCTAAGGATTCGTTGGGGGGGAGTCAGCCCCAGCATTTT
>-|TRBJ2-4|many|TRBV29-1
CSVGAAKNIQYF
TGCAGCGTTGGGGCAGCCAAAAACATTCAGTACTTC
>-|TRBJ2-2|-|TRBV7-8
CAEPTATGELFF
TGTGCCGAACCCACCGCCACGGGGGAGCTGTTTTTT
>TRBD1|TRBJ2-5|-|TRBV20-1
CSAHRGQAGPTGMTQYF
TGCAGTGCCCATCGGGGACAGGCGGGCCCCACAGGGATGACCCAGTACTTC
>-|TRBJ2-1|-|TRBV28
CASSLGQPGGNEQFF
TGTGCCAGCAGTTTGGGACAACCCGGAGGAAATGAGCAGTTCTTC
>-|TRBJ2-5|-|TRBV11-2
CASSGLGLSGKTQYF
TGTGCCAGCAGCGGTTTGGGACTGTCTGGGAAGACCCAGTACTTC
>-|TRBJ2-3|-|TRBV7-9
CASSLAGGPSTDTQYF
TGTGCCAGCAGCTTAGCGGGGGGGCCAAGTACAGATACGCAGTATTTT
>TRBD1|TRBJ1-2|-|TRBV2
CASSDEGAGGYTF
TGTGCCAGCAGTGACGAGGGGGCGGGGGGCTACACCTTC
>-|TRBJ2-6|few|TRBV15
CATSRVAGLSGANVLTF
TGTGCCACCAGCAGAGTCGCGGGGCTCTCTGGGGCCAACGTCCTGACTTTC
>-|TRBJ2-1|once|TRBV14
CASSQKPISNEQFF
TGTGCCAGCAGCCAAAAACCTATTTCCAATGAGCAGTTCTTC
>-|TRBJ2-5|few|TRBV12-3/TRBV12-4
CASRPGAGEGETQYF
TGTGCCAGCAGACCAGGGGCGGGGGAGGGAGAGACCCAGTACTTC
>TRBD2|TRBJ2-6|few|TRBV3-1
CASSQGTSGSGANVLTF
TGTGCCAGCAGCCAAGGGACTAGCGGCTCTGGGGCCAACGTCCTGACTTTC
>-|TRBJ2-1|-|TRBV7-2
CASTSRGGNLNEQFF
TGTGCCAGCACCTCCAGGGGGGGGAACCTCAATGAGCAGTTCTTC
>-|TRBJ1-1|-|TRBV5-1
CASSKHEDTEAFF
TGCGCCAGCAGCAAGCACGAGGACACTGAAGCTTTCTTT
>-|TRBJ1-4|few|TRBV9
CASSVTGEANEKLFF
TGTGCCAGCAGCGTAACCGGAGAAGCTAATGAAAAACTGTTTTTT
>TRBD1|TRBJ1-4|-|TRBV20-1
CSATPGQDPKKLFF
TGCAGTGCTACTCCGGGACAGGATCCTAAAAAACTGTTTTTT
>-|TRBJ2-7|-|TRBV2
CASSEARHEQYF
TGTGCCAGCAGTGAAGCGCGGCACGAGCAGTACTTC
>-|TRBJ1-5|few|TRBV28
CASSSPTGILLPQHF
TGTGCCAGCAGTTCCCCAACAGGGATTCTTTTGCCCCAGCATTTT
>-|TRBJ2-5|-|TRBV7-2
CASSLEAWAGLEETQYF
TGTGCCAGCAGCTTAGAGGCGTGGGCAGGGCTTGAGGAGACCCAGTACTTC
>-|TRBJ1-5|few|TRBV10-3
CATRTGNQPQHF
TGTGCCACGAGGACAGGCAATCAGCCCCAGCATTTT
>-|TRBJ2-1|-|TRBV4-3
CASSRSDEAPTYNEQFF
TGCGCCAGCAGCCGAAGTGATGAGGCCCCAACCTACAATGAGCAGTTCTTC
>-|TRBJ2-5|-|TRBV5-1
CASSPTGGGGETQYF
TGCGCCAGCAGCCCTACGGGAGGGGGCGGCGAGACCCAGTACTTC
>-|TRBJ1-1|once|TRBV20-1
CSVSDGARVWAFF
TGCAGTGTTTCCGATGGCGCGAGGGTCTGGGCTTTCTTT
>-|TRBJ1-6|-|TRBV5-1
CASSPVAGKSPLHF
TGCGCCAGCAGCCCGGTGGCAGGGAAGTCACCCCTCCACTTT